These 20 T cell receptor beta chains came from one sample sequenced in a study of metastatic and nonmetastatic thyroid tumors. All patients reached thyroid surgery having received no treatment beforehand. TCRdb re-called clones from the PCR reads using MiXCR. Among 9,500 to 14,000 clones listed, roughly 30% were seen once. Sequencing input: adjacent normal tissue. Receptor source: a male donor with papillary thyroid cancer or a benign thyroid nodule (not recorded which). Some clones in this sample may be carry-over from other donors' samples.

There are a few counts of this clone. The chain employs TRBV29-1 and TRBJ2-5; D is possibly TRBD1 (5 bases). Germline lookup yields CDR1 SQVTM and CDR2 ANQGSEA. This CDR3 has 13 amino acids. V shed 1 base and J shed 5 bases, with 11 bases lying between them. The CDR3 DNA sequence: TGCAGCGTTGAAGTTTGGGGCGCGGAGACCCAGTACTTC. It specifies CSVEVWGAETQYF.

By frequency in the sample, this clone is medium-sized. This chain uses TRBV7-2 with TRBJ2-3, with 13 bases aligning to TRBD2. CDR1 and CDR2 from the germline V gene are SGHTA and FQGNSA. This CDR3 comprises 17 residues. The V gene end was trimmed by 8 bases and the J gene end by 4 bases; junction bases not matched to a gene: 12. The CDR3 sequence: CASRRTSGSGGADTQYF. CDR3 DNA sequence: TGTGCCAGCCGTCGGACTAGCGGGAGTGGTGGGGCAGATACGCAGTATTTT.

This clone was counted between two and nine times. The rearrangement links TRBV9 to TRBJ1-2, with D tentatively TRBD1 (5 bases). The CDR3 covers 14 residues. Germline assignment: CDR1 SGDLS and CDR2 YYNGEE. Deletions cut 3 bases from V and 4 bases from J, with 13 bases between. CDR3 DNA: TGTGCCAGCAGCGCTGGGGCGGGGACCTATGGCTACACCTTC. Residues: CASSAGAGTYGYTF.

In this sample, this clone turned up a few times. V and J are TRBV7-2 and TRBJ1-4; the match to TRBD1 covers 10 bases. This CDR3 comprises 15 residues. Trimming at V came to 5 bases and at J to 6 bases, leaving 6 bases not matched to a gene. The germline CDR1 and CDR2 sequences are SGHTA and FQGNSA. In nucleotides, the CDR3 is TGTGCCAGCAGCCCAGTCGGGACAGGGGATGAAAAACTGTTTTTT. Its protein is CASSPVGTGDEKLFF. The full variable domain, in which reference TRBV7-2 and TRBJ1-4 provide the parts outside the CDR3, is GAGVSQSPSNKVTEKGKDVELRCDPISGHTALYWYRQSLGQGLEFLIYFQGNSAPDKSGLPSDRFSAERTGGSVSTLTIQRTQQEDSAVYLCASSPVGTGDEKLFFGSGTQLSVL.

To note about this clone: This CDR3 fails to terminate in the conserved phenylalanine or tryptophan, so it likely reflects a read error. The rearrangement links TRBV24-1 to TRBJ2-3; 10 nucleotides match TRBD2. The germline gives CDR1 KGHDR, CDR2 SFDVKD. The CDR3 runs to 15 residues. V was pared by 7 bases and J by 1 base, with 4 bases of the junction left unmatched. The CDR3 coding sequence is TGTGCCACCAGGCCAACTAGCGGGGGCACAGATACGCAGTATTAT. Translation: CATRPTSGGTDTQYY.

The chain is built from TRBV9 and TRBJ2-1; 12 bases are a match to TRBD2. The germline gives CDR1 SGDLS, CDR2 YYNGEE. CDR3 length equals 15 residues. J lost 10 bases, V lost 4 bases, and 9 bases had no gene match. In DNA form, the CDR3 reads TGTGCCAGCAGCCCCGGACTAGCGGGACTATACGAGCAGTTCTTC. Its translation: CASSPGLAGLYEQFF.

The rearrangement uses TRBV3-1 and TRBJ2-7, with no clear D. Germline-derived CDR1 and CDR2 are LGHDT and YNNKEL (reference sequence). The CDR3 spans 12 residues. V was pared by 3 bases and J by 2 bases, with 5 bases between. The CDR3 loop reads CASSQVTYEQYF. For the CDR3, the DNA is TGTGCCAGCAGCCAGGTTACCTACGAGCAGTACTTC.

This clone was seen more than once but under ten times. J is TRBJ1-1 and V is TRBV4-1; D is perhaps TRBD1 (6 bases). This CDR3 spans 13 amino acids. From germline, CDR1 is MGHRA and CDR2 YSYEKL. Trimming cost V 3 bases and J 7 bases, with 12 bases left between them. The CDR3: CASSQGARVEAFF. The CDR3 DNA is TGCGCCAGCAGCCAGGGGGCTCGTGTTGAAGCTTTCTTT.

V gene TRBV9 combines with J gene TRBJ2-6; D not resolved. CDR1 and CDR2 (germline): SGDLS, YYNGEE. Trimming cost V 1 base and J 2 bases, with 7 bases left between them. The CDR3 sequence is 15 residues long. DNA of the CDR3: TGTGCCAGCAGCGTACCTGGGGCTGGGGCCAACGTCCTGACTTTC. Its translation: CASSVPGAGANVLTF.

Sample share makes this clone medium-sized. V gene TRBV7-3 combines with J gene TRBJ2-2; D is undetermined. CDR1 and CDR2 (germline): SGHTA, FQGTGA. Deletions cut 2 bases from V and 2 bases from J, with 9 bases between. CDR3 length: 15 residues. Here the CDR3 DNA reads TGTGCCAGCAGCTTAGACGGCACCAACACCGGGGAGCTGTTTTTT. Its protein is CASSLDGTNTGELFF.

The CDR3, as DNA: TGCAGTGCTAGCCTAGCGGGAGTGGAGACCCAGTACTTC. Translating it yields CSASLAGVETQYF. The rearrangement links TRBV20-1 to TRBJ2-5, with 10 bases lining up with TRBD2. This CDR3 region has 13 residues. Germline loops: CDR1 DFQATT, CDR2 SNEGSKA (reference sequence). V lost 3 bases to trimming and J lost 5 bases; unmatched junction nucleotides: 3.

The gene calls are TRBV7-2 and TRBJ2-7, with 12 bases fitting TRBD2. CDR3 size: 20 residues. The V gene end was trimmed by 2 bases and the J gene end by 2 bases; junction bases not matched to a gene: 16. CDR1 SGHTA and CDR2 FQGNSA come from the germline V gene. The CDR3 DNA is TGTGCCAGCAGCTTATGGGAGAGCCTAGCGGGAGGGCCCGTTCCCTACGAGCAGTACTTC. Translating it yields CASSLWESLAGGPVPYEQYF.

This clone showed up just once. The chain links TRBV11-1 to TRBJ2-1, with 15 bases lining up with TRBD2. The CDR3 contains 18 residues. V dropped 1 base and J dropped 9; count of bases not matched to a gene: 10. The germline V gene has CDR1 SGHAT and CDR2 FQDESV (reference sequence). Written as DNA, the CDR3 is TGTGCCAGCAGCTTAGGTCCGGGACTAGCGGGGGGTGCCGTTGAGCAGTTCTTC. Protein product: CASSLGPGLAGGAVEQFF.

As for this clone: A read error is likely, as this CDR3 ends without the conserved phenylalanine or tryptophan. The CDR3 loop reads CASSLKAVHYEQYL. The DNA of the CDR3 is TGTGCCAGCAGTCTTAAGGCAGTCCACTACGAGCAGTACCTC. This chain joins TRBV7-8 and TRBJ2-7, with D unresolved. V was trimmed by 6 bases and J by 3 bases, leaving 15 bases between them. The CDR3 has 14 amino acids. CDR1 is SGHVS and CDR2 is FQNEAQ in the germline V gene.

In its sample, this clone is medium-sized. The chain couples TRBV12-3 or TRBV12-4 to TRBJ2-3; the D gene is possibly TRBD2 (6 bases). CDR3 length: 13 amino acids. V lost 8 bases and J 4 bases, leaving 13 bases between the germline ends. The CDR3, as DNA: TGTGCCAGCCTTCCGGGAGACTCAGATACGCAGTATTTT. Translation gives CASLPGDSDTQYF.

This chain links TRBV11-2 with TRBJ2-3, with D hard to call. The V end lost 1 base, the J end lost 0 bases, and 8 bases lay between the germline ends. The germline CDR1 and CDR2 sequences are SGHAT and FQNNGV. The CDR3 is 15 residues long. As DNA, the CDR3 is TGTGCCAGCAGCTTAGTAGTCGGAAGCACAGATACGCAGTATTTT. Translated, it gives CASSLVVGSTDTQYF.

The CDR3 reads CSPPGSSYGYTF. The CDR3, as DNA: TGCAGCCCCCCAGGATCGAGCTATGGCTACACCTTC. The chain couples TRBV20-1 to TRBJ1-2, with unresolved D. The germline gives CDR1 DFQATT, CDR2 SNEGSKA (reference sequence). The CDR3 length is 12 residues.

With regard to this clone: Germline and junction disagree at one end, which may indicate a read error. The chain has TRBV6-2 or TRBV6-3 and TRBJ2-1; 7 bases are a match to TRBD2. The CDR3 sequence is 15 residues long. In germline, CDR1 is MNHEY, CDR2 SVGEGT. CDR3 sequence reads: CARSQWASGHKEQCF. CDR3 nucleotide sequence: TGTGCCAGAAGTCAATGGGCTAGCGGACACAAGGAGCAGTGCTTC.

This clone was counted between two and nine times. The J gene is TRBJ2-2, the V gene TRBV20-1; 9 bases map to TRBD2. Trimming removed 0 bases from V and 4 bases from J; junction bases left unmatched: 6. The V gene's germline CDR1 is DFQATT and CDR2 SNEGSKA (reference sequence). The CDR3 consists of 16 residues. The CDR3 DNA reads as TGCAGTGCTAGAGACTTAGCGGGAGCGGGCACCGGGGAGCTGTTTTTT. Its translation: CSARDLAGAGTGELFF.

This chain joins TRBV10-1 and TRBJ2-7, with TRBD2 identical over 8 bases. The CDR3 contains 13 residues. V lost 6 bases and J lost 1; bases outside the gene matches: 2. The germline CDR1 and CDR2 sequences are WNHNN and SYGVQD (reference sequence). The CDR3 sequence: CASSLAGSYEQYF. In nucleotides, the CDR3 is TGCGCCAGCAGCCTAGCGGGTTCCTACGAGCAGTACTTC.